The present TCR beta chain was sequenced within a study of vaccination and CD4 T cells after COVID-19. A note on this clonotype: Its antigen is not known.

Germline V gene data show CDR1 as DFQATT and CDR2 as SNEGSKA (reference sequence). Trimming removed 6 bases from V and 4 bases from J; junction bases left unmatched: 11. The CDR3 is made up of 14 amino acids. Sequencing of the DNA from cultured CD4+ T cells was carried out with the Oncomine TCR Beta short-read assay. One entry per CDR3 protein, called by TCRdb with MiXCR from the PCR reads. The sample holds 8,700 or so distinct CDR3 sequences, around 67% seen once. Whole-study findings and limits: There was no significant change from approximately 23 to 38 median reactive clonotypes.

Treatment noted: approximately 10-day PBMC culture with coronavirus spike peptide pools or control peptides (ViraFEST assay). The chain joins TRBV20-1 to TRBJ2-7; TRBD2 aligns across 8 bases. Sequenced here: CD4+ T cells from blood, cultured in vitro, sampled before SARS-CoV-2 vaccination. The receptor was isolated from a human donor who had recovered from COVID-19. The CDR3 region has the DNA TGCAGTGCGCCAGGAGCGGGAGAAACGTACGAGCAGTACTTC. Amino acid sequence: CSAPGAGETYEQYF.